This T cell receptor beta chain was sequenced during a study of OX40 agonist ivuxolimab in advanced cancers. Study at large: A male proportion of 82.7% was recorded, with mean age around 62 years and range 23 to 79.

The assay was immunoSEQ multiplex PCR, and TCRdb's table has in-frame clones only and misses some. The sample holds more than 70,000 clones, approximately 91% seen once. V shed 3 bases and J shed 2 bases, with 14 bases lying between them. This CDR3 contains 15 residues. CDR1 and CDR2 from the germline V gene are LNHDA and SQIVND (reference sequence). The receptor was isolated from an adult with an advanced solid tumor such as melanoma, head and neck, liver or kidney cancer. This specimen consisted of CD4+ or CD8+ T cells sorted from blood, obtained in a trial of the OX40 agonist ivuxolimab. The chain links TRBV19 to TRBJ2-7; D is possibly TRBD1 (6 bases). The CDR3 sequence is CASSIWGQGAYEQYF. The CDR3 DNA is TGTGCCAGTAGTATTTGGGGGCAGGGCGCCTACGAGCAGTACTTC.